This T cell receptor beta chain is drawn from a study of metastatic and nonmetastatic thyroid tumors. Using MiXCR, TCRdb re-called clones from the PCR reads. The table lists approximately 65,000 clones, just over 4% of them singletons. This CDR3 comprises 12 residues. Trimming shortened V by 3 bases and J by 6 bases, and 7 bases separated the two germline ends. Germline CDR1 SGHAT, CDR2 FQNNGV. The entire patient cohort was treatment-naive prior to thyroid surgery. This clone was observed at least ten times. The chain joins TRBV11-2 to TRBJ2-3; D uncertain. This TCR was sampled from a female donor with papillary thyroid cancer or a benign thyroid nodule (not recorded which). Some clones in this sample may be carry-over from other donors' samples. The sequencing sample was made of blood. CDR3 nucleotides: TGTGCCAGCAGCTTTGGTTCGGATACGCAGTATTTT. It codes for CASSFGSDTQYF. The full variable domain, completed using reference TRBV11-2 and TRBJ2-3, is EAGVAQSPRYKIIEKRQSVAFWCNPISGHATLYWYQQILGQGPKLLIQFQNNGVVDDSQLPKDRFSAERLKGVDSTLKIQPAKLEDSAVYLCASSFGSDTQYFGPGTRLTVL.